What follows is one TCR beta chain and its context. The data belong to a study of tissue T cells after allogeneic stem cell transplantation. Enrolled prospectively were adult allogeneic hematopoietic cell transplant recipients whose graft-versus-host disease was steroid-refractory. The CDR3 has 13 residues. V dropped 4 bases and J dropped 5 bases, with 11 bases sitting between them. CDR1 is SGHAT and CDR2 is FQDESV in the germline V gene (reference sequence). Some clones are missing from TCRdb's copy, which holds only in-frame ones; the method was immunoSEQ multiplex PCR. The repertoire holds approximately 600 clones, with 87% as singletons.

The sequence came from a male patient aged 35 to 69 with steroid-refractory graft-versus-host disease after an allogeneic stem cell transplant. The graft donor may have given rise to some T cells. The sequenced sample was duodenal tissue, obtained at autopsy. The rearrangement joins TRBV11-1 to TRBJ1-2; perhaps TRBD1 as D (6 bases). In DNA, the CDR3 is TGTGCCAGCAGCTATGACAGGCAATATGGCTACACCTTC. The encoded protein is CASSYDRQYGYTF.